This passage covers 9 T cell receptor beta chains from one sample sequenced in a study of CD4 T cells in relation to SARS-CoV-2 and coronaviruses. The assay was immunoSEQ multiplex PCR, and TCRdb's table has in-frame clones only and misses some. The repertoire has more than 30,000 clones, approximately 85% of them found once; the top ten carry approximately 3.1%. Specimen: memory CD4+ T cells from PBMCs. Receptors originate from an adult with COVID-19.

This chain joins TRBV7-8 and TRBJ2-7; 10 bases align to TRBD1. CDR1 is SGHVS, CDR2 FQNEAQ, per germline. CDR3 size: 14 residues. J was trimmed by 2 bases and V by 5 bases; bases with no gene match: 3. CDR3 sequence (DNA): TGTGCCAGCAGCAAGACAGGGGGCGCCTACGAGCAGTACTTC. It is translated as CASSKTGGAYEQYF.

This clone appeared a few times. The chain has TRBV4-1 and TRBJ1-3; D is ambiguous. CDR3 length: 15 amino acids. The V gene lost 1 base and the J gene lost 4 bases, with 11 bases spanning the gap. Germline-derived CDR1 and CDR2 are MGHRA and YSYEKL. The CDR3 DNA reads TGCGCCAGCAGCCAAGCACACGGACGGGGAAACACCATATATTTT. Protein: CASSQAHGRGNTIYF.

As DNA, the CDR3 is TGTGCCAGCAGACACGGTGGCGGGATGGGCTACGAGCAGTACTTC. Translating it yields CASRHGGGMGYEQYF. V gene TRBV28 combines with J gene TRBJ2-7, with TRBD2 as a possible D gene (6 bases). Per the germline V gene, CDR1 is MDHEN and CDR2 is SYDVKM. The CDR3 spans 15 residues. V was clipped by 6 bases and J by 3 bases, with 18 bases between them.

The chain is built from TRBV28 and TRBJ2-1, with D possibly matching TRBD2 (5 bases). In germline, CDR1 is MDHEN, CDR2 SYDVKM. Trimming shortened V by 5 bases and J by 5 bases, and 19 bases separated the two germline ends. This CDR3 is 16 amino acids long. The CDR3 DNA reads as TGTGCCAGCAGTGCCCCCCGGGCCCCCGGGGACAATGAGCAGTTCTTC. This translates into CASSAPRAPGDNEQFF.

The chain couples TRBV19 to TRBJ1-5; 7 bases line up with TRBD1. V shed 3 bases and J 5 bases; nucleotides not matched to a gene: 4. The CDR3 extends over 14 amino acids. In germline, CDR1 is LNHDA, CDR2 SQIVND (reference sequence). CDR3 in DNA: TGTGCCAGTAGTATCGGACAGGCGGATCAGCCCCAGCATTTT. Protein sequence: CASSIGQADQPQHF. Full variable domain (outside the CDR3, taken from reference TRBV19 and TRBJ1-5): DGGITQSPKYLFRKEGQNVTLSCEQNLNHDAMYWYRQDPGQGLRLIYYSQIVNDFQKGDIAEGYSVSREKKESFPLTVTSAQKNPTAFYLCASSIGQADQPQHFGDGTRLSIL.

The chain combines TRBV28 with TRBJ2-1; D may be TRBD2 (5 bases). Per the germline V gene, CDR1 is MDHEN and CDR2 is SYDVKM. V dropped 3 bases and J dropped 5 bases, with 11 bases sitting between them. The CDR3 length is 14 residues. CDR3 DNA: TGTGCCAGCAGTTTCTTCGGGATGGACAATGAGCAGTTCTTC. Protein sequence: CASSFFGMDNEQFF.

This CDR3 is CASSLGPFPTGADTEAFF. Written as DNA, the CDR3 is TGTGCCAGCAGCTTAGGACCCTTTCCTACAGGGGCGGACACTGAAGCTTTCTTT. The rearrangement links TRBV13 to TRBJ1-1; 7 bases align to TRBD1. This CDR3 region has 18 residues. The junction had 13 bases not matched to a gene; V was cut back by 0 bases and J by 3 bases. Germline values: CDR1 PRHDT, CDR2 FYEKMQ (reference sequence).

The chain joins TRBV5-6 to TRBJ1-5, with 8 bases fitting TRBD1. Germline lookup yields CDR1 SGHDT and CDR2 YYEEEE. The V and J ends lost 5 bases and 9 bases, in that order; junction bases with no gene match: 16. The CDR3 is made up of 16 amino acids. CDR3 nucleotides: TGTGCCAGCAGTAAACAGCAGGGGGCTGTCCAAAGGCCCCAGCATTTT. Protein product: CASSKQQGAVQRPQHF.

The V gene is TRBV28, the J gene TRBJ2-5; tentative D call: TRBD1 (5 bases). Deletions cut 6 bases from V and 1 base from J, with 15 bases between. The germline V gene encodes CDR1 MDHEN and CDR2 SYDVKM. The CDR3 contains 15 residues. CDR3 region: CASRKALGVQETQYF. For the CDR3, the DNA is TGTGCCAGCAGAAAGGCCCTAGGGGTCCAAGAGACCCAGTACTTC.